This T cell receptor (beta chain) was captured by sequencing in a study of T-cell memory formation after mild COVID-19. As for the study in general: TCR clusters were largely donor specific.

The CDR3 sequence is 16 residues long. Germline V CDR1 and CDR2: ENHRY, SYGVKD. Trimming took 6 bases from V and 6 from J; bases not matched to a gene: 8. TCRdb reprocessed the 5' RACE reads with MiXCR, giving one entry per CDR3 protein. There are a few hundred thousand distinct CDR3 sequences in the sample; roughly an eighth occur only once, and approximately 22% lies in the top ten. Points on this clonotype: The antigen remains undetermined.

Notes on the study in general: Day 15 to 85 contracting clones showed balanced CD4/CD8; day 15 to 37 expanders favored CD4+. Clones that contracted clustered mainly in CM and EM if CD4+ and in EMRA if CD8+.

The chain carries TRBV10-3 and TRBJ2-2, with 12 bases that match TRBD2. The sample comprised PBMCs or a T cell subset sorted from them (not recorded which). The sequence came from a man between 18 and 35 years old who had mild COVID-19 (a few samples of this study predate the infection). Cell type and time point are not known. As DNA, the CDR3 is TGTGCCATCAGCGCAAGACTAGCGGGGGAGTCCGGGGAGCTGTTTTTT. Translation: CAISARLAGESGELFF.